Given below is one TCR beta chain in context. These data belong to a study of CD8 T cells in Susac syndrome. RNA in amounts of about 0.5 to 1 ug was reverse transcribed with random hexamers. TCR beta CDR3 was amplified by immunoSEQ covering 54 Vbeta and 13 Jbeta. One entry per CDR3 protein, called by TCRdb with MiXCR from the immunoSEQ multiplex PCR reads. Among about 430,000 distinct CDR3 sequences listed, more than 80% were seen once. The multiple sclerosis control cohort comprised treatment-naive individuals presenting with stable or active relapsing-remitting disease. Negative magnetic isolation gave CD8+ and CD4+ cells; FACS enriched CD8+ TEMRA. The sequence was obtained from a human donor with multiple sclerosis. Sequences were obtained from CD8+ T cells from PBMCs.

Here the CDR3 reads CASSESGGDEQYF. The CDR3 nucleotides read TGCGCCAGCAGTGAGTCGGGAGGGGACGAGCAGTACTTC. This chain joins TRBV10-2 and TRBJ2-7; TRBD2 agrees at 7 bases. The CDR3 is 13 amino acids. The germline gives CDR1 WSHSY, CDR2 SAAADI. Trimming removed 0 bases from V and 5 bases from J; junction bases left unmatched: 1.